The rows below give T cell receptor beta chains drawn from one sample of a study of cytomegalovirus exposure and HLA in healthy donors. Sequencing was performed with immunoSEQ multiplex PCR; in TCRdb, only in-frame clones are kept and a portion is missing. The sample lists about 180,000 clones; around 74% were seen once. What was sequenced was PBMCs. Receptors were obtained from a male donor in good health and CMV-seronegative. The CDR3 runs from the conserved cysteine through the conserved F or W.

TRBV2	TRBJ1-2	CASRPGQLANYGYTF
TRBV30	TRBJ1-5	CAWSRQGSEQPQHF
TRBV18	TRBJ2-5	CASSRATGEQETQYF
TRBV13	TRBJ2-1	CASRAGTILAQQFF
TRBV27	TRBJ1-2	CASSFSLTGRGYGYTF
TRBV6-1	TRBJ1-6	CASTLGRIQSSPLHF
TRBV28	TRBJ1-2	CASRQGAWGYTF
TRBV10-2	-	CASSEGLAVYEQYF
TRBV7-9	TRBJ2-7	CASSLDRVPREQYF
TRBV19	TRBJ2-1	CASSTTSRNEQFF
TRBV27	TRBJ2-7	CASRGTARYEQYF
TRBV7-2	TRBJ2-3	CASSLDNRDTQYF
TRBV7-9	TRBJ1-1	CASSPRGRQGNTEAFF
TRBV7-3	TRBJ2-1	CASSSDRADNEQFF
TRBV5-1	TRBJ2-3	CASSLEASSDTQYF
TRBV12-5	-	CASGLVPGINYEQYF
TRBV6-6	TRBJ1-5	CAIPGQGVQPQHF
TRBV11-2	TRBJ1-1	CASSLNRGTEAFF
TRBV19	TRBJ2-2	CASSKSPLQGMWTGELFF
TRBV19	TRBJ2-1	CASSWTAFRNEQFF
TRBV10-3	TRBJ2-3	CAISASGTSTDTQYF
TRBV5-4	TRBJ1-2	CASSLVFGGYGYTF
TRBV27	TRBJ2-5	CASGRRETQYF
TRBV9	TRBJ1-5	CASSVGADNQPQHF
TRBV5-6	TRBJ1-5	CASSSQGWNQPQHF
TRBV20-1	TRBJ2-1	CSASGRGEQFF
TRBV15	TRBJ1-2	CATNDQGANYGYTF
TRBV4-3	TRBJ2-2	CASSPSNTGELFF
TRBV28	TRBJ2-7	CASSPLGAGGFYEQYF
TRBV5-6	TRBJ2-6	CASSLAGANVLTF
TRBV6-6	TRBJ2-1	CASSYEQGGYNEQFF
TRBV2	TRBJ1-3	CASRPPRGPGNTIYF
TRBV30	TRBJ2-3	CAWSVGQATDTQYF
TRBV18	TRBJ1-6	CASSPGGRNNSPLHF
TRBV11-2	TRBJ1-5	CASSSQGHQPQHF
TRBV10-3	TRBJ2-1	CAISDGSAREFF
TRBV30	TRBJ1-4	CAWSVGVGEKLFF
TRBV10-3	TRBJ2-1	CAISESLRSSYNEQFF
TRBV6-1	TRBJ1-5	CASRETGSSNQPQHF
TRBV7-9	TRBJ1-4	CASSPQGQGGEKLFF
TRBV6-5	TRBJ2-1	CASRYPGLAGGEQFF
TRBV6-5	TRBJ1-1	CASSYSLDTEAFF
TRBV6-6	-	CASSQTRYEQYF
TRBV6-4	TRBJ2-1	CASSAGTSGKVEQFF
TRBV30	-	CAWEGTGGLARYEQYF
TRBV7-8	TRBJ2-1	CASSALAGGYNEQFF
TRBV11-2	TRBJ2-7	CASSLDPGDEQYF
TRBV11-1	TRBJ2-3	CASSLGGGSYTDTQYF
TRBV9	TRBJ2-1	CASSVALAASNEQFF
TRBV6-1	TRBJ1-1	CASSESAPGTEAFF
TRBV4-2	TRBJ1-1	CASSQEGTGASTEAFF
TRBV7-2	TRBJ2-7	CASSLGQSSYEQYF
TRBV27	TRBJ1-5	CASSTKTGSNQPQHF
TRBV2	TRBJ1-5	CASSEQTSNQPQHF
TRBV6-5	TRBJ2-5	CASSYWTGETQYF